Listed below are T cell receptor beta chains from one sample, sequenced in a study of T cells after posttransplantation cyclophosphamide. The data were produced by immunoSEQ multiplex PCR, yet TCRdb's version contains in-frame clones alone and is incomplete. This sample has about 24,000 clones, with roughly 90% found just once. The sequencing used PBMCs, collected after an allogeneic stem cell transplant with a calcineurin inhibitor and methotrexate. The receptors were gathered from a female patient in her fifties who received an allogeneic stem cell transplant from an unrelated donor, was CMV-positive, and had chronic GVHD only. Some T cells may be graft donor cells. CDR3s include the opening cysteine and the closing phenylalanine or tryptophan. D genes are given only for firm matches. Expanded clones get a size class; other rows say once, few or many, or leave the size out.

j_call clone_size d_call v_call cdr3_aa cdr3_nt
TRBJ2-7 few - TRBV18 CASSPPVSSYEQYF TGTGCCAGCTCACCACCGGTATCTAGTTACGAGCAGTACTTC
TRBJ2-2 - TRBD2 TRBV2 CASRGTSGRAAGELFF TGTGCCAGCAGGGGGACTAGCGGGAGGGCGGCTGGGGAGCTGTTTTTT
TRBJ2-3 - - TRBV5-1 CASSLSAGSTDTQYF TGCGCCAGCAGCTTGTCGGCGGGAAGCACAGATACGCAGTATTTT
TRBJ2-1 - TRBD1 TRBV7-6 CASSGQGPHNEQFF TGTGCCAGCAGCGGACAGGGCCCCCACAATGAGCAGTTCTTC
TRBJ1-1 - - TRBV7-7 CASSFRDGTEAFF TGTGCTAGCAGCTTCAGGGATGGGACTGAAGCTTTCTTT
TRBJ1-4 - TRBD1 TRBV28 CASSLQGANEKLFF TGTGCCAGCAGTTTACAGGGGGCTAATGAAAAACTGTTTTTT
TRBJ2-3 once TRBD1 TRBV9 CASSAQGVPTDTQYF TGTGCCAGCAGCGCACAGGGGGTACCCACAGATACGCAGTATTTT
TRBJ1-4 - TRBD1 TRBV10-3 CATSRDRGGNEKLFF TGTGCCACGTCCCGGGACAGGGGAGGTAATGAAAAACTGTTTTTT
TRBJ2-1 - TRBD2 TRBV9 CASSPRGSGRSEGNEQFF TGTGCCAGCAGCCCTCGAGGGAGCGGGAGGTCTGAAGGGAATGAGCAGTTCTTC
TRBJ1-2 - TRBD1 TRBV5-1 CASSLWDRNYGYTF TGCGCCAGCAGCTTGTGGGACAGGAACTATGGCTACACCTTC
TRBJ1-2 - TRBD1 TRBV4-1 CASSTQGPLGYTF TGCGCCAGCAGCACACAGGGGCCCCTTGGCTACACCTTC
TRBJ1-3 - - TRBV7-3 CASSQGTPGPSGTIYF TGTGCCAGCAGCCAAGGGACACCTGGGCCCTCAGGCACCATATATTTT
TRBJ2-7 once - TRBV6-1 CASSEAGGVSEQYF TGTGCCAGCAGTGAAGCGGGAGGCGTTAGTGAGCAGTACTTC
TRBJ1-4 once - TRBV28 CASSFRGSYNEKLFF TGTGCCAGCAGTTTCCGGGGTAGCTATAATGAAAAACTGTTTTTT
TRBJ2-3 - TRBD2 TRBV19 CASSASGRRDTQYF TGTGCCAGTAGTGCTAGCGGGAGAAGGGATACGCAGTATTTT
TRBJ2-1 - TRBD2 TRBV7-2 CASSLSLSGAYNEQFF TGTGCCAGCAGCTTATCGCTTAGCGGGGCCTACAATGAGCAGTTCTTC
TRBJ1-5 once - TRBV28 CASTLAGVYSNQPQHF TGTGCCAGCACTCTAGCAGGGGTTTATAGCAATCAGCCCCAGCATTTT
TRBJ2-1 - - TRBV11-2 CASSLLGGDEQFF TGTGCCAGCAGCCTCCTAGGAGGGGATGAGCAGTTCTTC
TRBJ1-1 - TRBD1 TRBV6-5 CASRGTGEGNTEAFF TGTGCCAGCAGGGGGACAGGGGAGGGGAACACTGAAGCTTTCTTT
TRBJ2-1 - - TRBV7-9 CASSSPGDEQFF TGTGCCAGCAGCTCCCCCGGGGATGAGCAGTTCTTC